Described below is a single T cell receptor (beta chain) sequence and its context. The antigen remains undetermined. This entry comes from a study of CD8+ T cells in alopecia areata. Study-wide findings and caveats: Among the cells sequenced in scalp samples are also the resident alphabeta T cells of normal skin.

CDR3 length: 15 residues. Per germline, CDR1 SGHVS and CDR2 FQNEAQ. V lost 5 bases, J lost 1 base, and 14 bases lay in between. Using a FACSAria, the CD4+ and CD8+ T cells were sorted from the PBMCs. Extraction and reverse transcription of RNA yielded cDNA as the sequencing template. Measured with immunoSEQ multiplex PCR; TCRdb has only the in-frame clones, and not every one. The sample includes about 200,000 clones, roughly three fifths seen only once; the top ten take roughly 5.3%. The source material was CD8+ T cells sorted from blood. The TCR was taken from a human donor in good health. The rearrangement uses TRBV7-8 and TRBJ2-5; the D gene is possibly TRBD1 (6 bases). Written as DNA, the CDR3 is TGTGCCAGCAGCCAGGCACAGGGACCCCAAGAGACCCAGTACTTC. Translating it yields CASSQAQGPQETQYF.